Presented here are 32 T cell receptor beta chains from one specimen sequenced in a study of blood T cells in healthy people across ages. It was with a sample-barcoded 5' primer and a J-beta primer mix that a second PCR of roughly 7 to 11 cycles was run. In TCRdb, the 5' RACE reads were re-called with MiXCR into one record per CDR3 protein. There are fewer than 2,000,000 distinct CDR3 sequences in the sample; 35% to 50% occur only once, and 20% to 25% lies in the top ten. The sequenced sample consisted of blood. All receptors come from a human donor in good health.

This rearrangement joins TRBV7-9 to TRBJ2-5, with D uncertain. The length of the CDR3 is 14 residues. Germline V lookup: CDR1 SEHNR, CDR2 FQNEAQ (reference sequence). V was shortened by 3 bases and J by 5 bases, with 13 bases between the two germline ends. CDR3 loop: CASSFEDLGETQYF. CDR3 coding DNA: TGTGCCAGCAGCTTTGAGGACCTAGGGGAGACCCAGTACTTC.

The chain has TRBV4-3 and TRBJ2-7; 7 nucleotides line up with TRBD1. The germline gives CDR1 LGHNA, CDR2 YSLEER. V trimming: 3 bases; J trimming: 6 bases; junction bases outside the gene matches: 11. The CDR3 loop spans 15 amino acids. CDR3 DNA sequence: TGCGCCAGCAGCCAGACGTACAGGGGTACGCTCGAGCAGTACTTC. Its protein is CASSQTYRGTLEQYF.

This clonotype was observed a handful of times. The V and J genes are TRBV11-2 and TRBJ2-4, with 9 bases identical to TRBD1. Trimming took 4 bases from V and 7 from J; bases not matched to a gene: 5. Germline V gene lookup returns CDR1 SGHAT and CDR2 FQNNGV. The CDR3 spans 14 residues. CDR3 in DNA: TGTGCCAGCAGCTCAACGACAGGGGGGAACATTCAGTACTTC. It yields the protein CASSSTTGGNIQYF.

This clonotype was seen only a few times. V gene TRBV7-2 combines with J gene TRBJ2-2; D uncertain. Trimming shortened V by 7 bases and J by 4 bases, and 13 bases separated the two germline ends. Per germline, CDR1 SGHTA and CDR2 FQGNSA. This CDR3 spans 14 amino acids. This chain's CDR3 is CASTPRTSTGELFF. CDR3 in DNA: TGTGCCAGCACCCCCCGGACGTCCACCGGGGAGCTGTTTTTT.

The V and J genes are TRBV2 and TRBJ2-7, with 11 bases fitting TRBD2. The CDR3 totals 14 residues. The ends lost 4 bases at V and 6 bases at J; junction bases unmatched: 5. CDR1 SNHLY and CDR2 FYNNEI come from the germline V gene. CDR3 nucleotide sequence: TGTGCCAGCAGTGTGGGGACTAGCGGACGCGAGCAGTACTTC. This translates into CASSVGTSGREQYF.

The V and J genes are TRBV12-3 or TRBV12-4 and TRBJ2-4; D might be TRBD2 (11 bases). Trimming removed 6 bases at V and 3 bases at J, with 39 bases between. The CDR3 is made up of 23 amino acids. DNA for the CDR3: TGTGCCAGCAGCTCCGGGACAGGGGTGGTTAAGGTAGCGGGGGGGCCTAGCAAAAACATTCAGTACTTC. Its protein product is CASSSGTGVVKVAGGPSKNIQYF.

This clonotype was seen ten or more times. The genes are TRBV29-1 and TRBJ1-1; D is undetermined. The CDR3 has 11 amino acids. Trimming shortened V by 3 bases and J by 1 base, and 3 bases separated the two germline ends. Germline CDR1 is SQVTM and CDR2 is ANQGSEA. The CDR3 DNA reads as TGCAGCGTTGAGACGAACACTGAAGCTTTCTTT. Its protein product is CSVETNTEAFF.

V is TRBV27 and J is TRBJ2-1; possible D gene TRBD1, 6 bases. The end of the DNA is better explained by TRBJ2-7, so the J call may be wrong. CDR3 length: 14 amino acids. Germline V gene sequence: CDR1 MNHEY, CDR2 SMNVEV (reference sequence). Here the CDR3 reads CASSFRPGVYEQYF. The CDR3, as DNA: TGTGCCAGCAGTTTTCGGCCAGGGGTTTACGAGCAGTACTTC.

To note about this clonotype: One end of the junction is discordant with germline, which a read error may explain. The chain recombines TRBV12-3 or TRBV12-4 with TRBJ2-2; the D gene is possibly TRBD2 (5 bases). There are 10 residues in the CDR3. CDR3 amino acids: CASGTGERFF. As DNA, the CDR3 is TGTGCCAGCGGCACCGGGGAGCGGTTTTTT.

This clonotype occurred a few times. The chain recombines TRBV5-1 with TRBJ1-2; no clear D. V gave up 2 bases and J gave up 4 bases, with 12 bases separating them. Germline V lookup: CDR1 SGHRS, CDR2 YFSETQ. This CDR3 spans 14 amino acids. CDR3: CASSFGGEAYGYTF. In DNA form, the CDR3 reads TGCGCCAGCAGCTTCGGCGGGGAAGCCTATGGCTACACCTTC.

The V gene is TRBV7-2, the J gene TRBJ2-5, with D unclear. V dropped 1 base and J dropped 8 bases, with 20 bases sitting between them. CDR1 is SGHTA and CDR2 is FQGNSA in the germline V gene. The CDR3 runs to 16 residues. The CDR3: CASSLVGFRVLDTQYF. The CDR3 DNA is TGTGCCAGCAGCTTAGTTGGGTTCCGGGTTTTGGATACCCAGTACTTC.

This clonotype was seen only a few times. CDR3 protein: CASSYGGQGTEQYF. For the CDR3, the DNA is TGTGCCAGCAGTTACGGTGGACAGGGCACCGAGCAGTACTTC. The chain carries TRBV6-5 and TRBJ2-7; 8 positions match TRBD1. Germline trimming cut 2 bases from V and 6 bases from J; bases unmatched to any gene: 6. The CDR3 is 14 amino acids. Germline CDR1 and CDR2: MNHEY and SVGAGI.

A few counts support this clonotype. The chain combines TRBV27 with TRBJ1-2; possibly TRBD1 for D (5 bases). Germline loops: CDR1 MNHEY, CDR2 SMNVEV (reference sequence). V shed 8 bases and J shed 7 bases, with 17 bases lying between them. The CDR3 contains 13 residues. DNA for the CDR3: TGTGCCAGCGGGGGGAACAGCTTGAGTGGCTACACCTTC. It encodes CASGGNSLSGYTF.

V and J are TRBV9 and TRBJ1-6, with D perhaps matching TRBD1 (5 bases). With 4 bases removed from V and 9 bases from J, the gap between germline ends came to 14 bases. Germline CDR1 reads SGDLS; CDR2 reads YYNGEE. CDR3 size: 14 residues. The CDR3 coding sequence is TGTGCCAGCAGCCAAAGCGGGGGTGCTTCACCCCTCCACTTT. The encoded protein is CASSQSGGASPLHF.

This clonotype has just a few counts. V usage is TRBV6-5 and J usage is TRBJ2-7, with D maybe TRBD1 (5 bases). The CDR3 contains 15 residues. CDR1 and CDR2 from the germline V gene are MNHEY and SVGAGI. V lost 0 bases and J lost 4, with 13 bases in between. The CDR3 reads CASSYSSLGAYEQYF. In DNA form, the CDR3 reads TGTGCCAGCAGTTACTCGAGCTTAGGGGCTTACGAGCAGTACTTC.

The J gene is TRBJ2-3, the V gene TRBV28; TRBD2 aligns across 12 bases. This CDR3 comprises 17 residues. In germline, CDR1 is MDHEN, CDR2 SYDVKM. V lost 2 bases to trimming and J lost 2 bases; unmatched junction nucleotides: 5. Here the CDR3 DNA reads TGTGCCAGCAGTTTAAGGACTAGCGGGGCGATCACAGATACGCAGTATTTT. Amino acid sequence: CASSLRTSGAITDTQYF.

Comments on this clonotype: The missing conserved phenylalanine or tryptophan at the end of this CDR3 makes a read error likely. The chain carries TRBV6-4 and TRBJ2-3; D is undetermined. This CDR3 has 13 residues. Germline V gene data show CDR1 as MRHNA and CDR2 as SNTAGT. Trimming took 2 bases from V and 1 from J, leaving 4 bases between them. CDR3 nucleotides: TGTGCCAGCAGTGACGGGGGCACAGATACGCAGTATTTG. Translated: CASSDGGTDTQYL.

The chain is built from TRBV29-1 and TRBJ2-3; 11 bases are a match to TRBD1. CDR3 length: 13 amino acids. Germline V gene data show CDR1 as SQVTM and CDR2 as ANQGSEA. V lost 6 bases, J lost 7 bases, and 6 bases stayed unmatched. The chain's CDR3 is CSVRTGGRNTQYF. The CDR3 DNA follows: TGCAGCGTGCGGACAGGGGGCAGGAATACGCAGTATTTT.

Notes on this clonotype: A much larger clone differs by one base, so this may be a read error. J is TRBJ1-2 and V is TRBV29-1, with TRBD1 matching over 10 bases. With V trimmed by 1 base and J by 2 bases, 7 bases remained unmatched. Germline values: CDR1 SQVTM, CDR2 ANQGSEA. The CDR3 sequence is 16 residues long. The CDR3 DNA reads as TGCAGCGTTGAAGGGGGACAGGGGACGCAAAACTATGGCTACACCTTC. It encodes CSVEGGQGTQNYGYTF. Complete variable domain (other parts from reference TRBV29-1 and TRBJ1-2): SAVISQKPSRDICQRGTSLTIQCQVDSQVTMMFWYRQQPGQSLTLIATANQGSEATYESGFVIDKFPISRPNLTFSTLTVSNMSPEDSSIYLCSVEGGQGTQNYGYTFGSGTRLTVV.

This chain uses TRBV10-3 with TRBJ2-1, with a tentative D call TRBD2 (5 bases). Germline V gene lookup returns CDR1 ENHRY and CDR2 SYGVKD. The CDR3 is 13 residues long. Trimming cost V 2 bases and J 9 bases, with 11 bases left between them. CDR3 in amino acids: CAISEEGLVEQFF. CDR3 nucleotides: TGTGCCATCAGTGAGGAGGGTTTGGTTGAGCAGTTCTTC.

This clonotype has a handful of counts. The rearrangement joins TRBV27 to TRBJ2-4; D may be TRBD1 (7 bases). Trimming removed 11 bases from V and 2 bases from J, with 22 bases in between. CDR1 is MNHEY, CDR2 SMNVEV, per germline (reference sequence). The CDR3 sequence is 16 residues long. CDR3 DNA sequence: TGTGCCGGCTGTTCTCGGTGGAGGGGGCCCAAAAACATTCAGTACTTC. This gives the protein CAGCSRWRGPKNIQYF.

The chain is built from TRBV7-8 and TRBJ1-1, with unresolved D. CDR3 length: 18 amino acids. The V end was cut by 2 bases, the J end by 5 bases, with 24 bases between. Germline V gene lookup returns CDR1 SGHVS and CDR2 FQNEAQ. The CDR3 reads CASSLPRAAALVGTEAFF. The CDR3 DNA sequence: TGTGCCAGCAGCTTACCCCGGGCAGCCGCCCTGGTTGGTACTGAAGCTTTCTTT.

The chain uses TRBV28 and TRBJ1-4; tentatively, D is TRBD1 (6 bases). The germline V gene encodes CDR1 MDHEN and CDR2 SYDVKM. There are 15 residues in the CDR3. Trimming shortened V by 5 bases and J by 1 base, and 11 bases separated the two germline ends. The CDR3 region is CASSQEGGTNEKLFF. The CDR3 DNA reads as TGTGCCAGCAGTCAAGAGGGGGGAACTAATGAAAAACTGTTTTTT.

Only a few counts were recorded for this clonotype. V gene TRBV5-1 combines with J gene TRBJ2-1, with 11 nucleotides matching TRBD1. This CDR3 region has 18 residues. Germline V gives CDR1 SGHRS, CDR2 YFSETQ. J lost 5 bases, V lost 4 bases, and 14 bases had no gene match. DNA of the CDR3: TGCGCCAGCAGCCCTAAAGGAAGGATGGGACAGGGGGACAATGAGCAGTTCTTC. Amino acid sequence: CASSPKGRMGQGDNEQFF.

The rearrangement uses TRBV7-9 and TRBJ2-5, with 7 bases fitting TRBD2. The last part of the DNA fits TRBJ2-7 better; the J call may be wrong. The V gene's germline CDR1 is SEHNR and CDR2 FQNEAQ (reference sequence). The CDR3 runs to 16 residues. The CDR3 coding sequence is TGTGCCAGCAGCCCTACGTCGGGGGAGGGTACGAACGAGCAGTACTTC. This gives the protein CASSPTSGEGTNEQYF.

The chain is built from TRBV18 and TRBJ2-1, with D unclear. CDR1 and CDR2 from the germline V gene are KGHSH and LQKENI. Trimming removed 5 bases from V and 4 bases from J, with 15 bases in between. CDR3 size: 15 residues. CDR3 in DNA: TGTGCCAGCTCATCAAACGCCTGGCAATACAATGAGCAGTTCTTC. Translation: CASSSNAWQYNEQFF.

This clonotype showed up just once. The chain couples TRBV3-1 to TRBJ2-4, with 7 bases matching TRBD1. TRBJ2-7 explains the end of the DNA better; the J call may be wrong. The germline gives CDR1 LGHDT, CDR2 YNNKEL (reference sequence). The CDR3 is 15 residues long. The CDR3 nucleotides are TGTGCCAGCAGCCAGGGGACAGTCGTGGGCTACGAGCAGTACTTC. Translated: CASSQGTVVGYEQYF.

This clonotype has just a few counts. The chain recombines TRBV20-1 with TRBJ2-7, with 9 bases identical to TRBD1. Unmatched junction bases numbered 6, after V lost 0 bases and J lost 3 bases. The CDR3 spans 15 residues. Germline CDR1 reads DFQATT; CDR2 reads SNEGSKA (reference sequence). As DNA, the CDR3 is TGCAGTGCTAGAGATAACGACAGGGGGAACTACGAGCAGTACTTC. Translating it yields CSARDNDRGNYEQYF.

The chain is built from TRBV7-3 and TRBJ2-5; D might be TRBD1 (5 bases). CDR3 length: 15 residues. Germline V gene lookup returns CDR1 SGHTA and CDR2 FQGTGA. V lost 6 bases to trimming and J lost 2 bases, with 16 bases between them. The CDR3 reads CASSSIGAEQETQYF. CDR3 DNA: TGTGCCAGCAGTTCAATTGGGGCAGAACAAGAGACCCAGTACTTC.

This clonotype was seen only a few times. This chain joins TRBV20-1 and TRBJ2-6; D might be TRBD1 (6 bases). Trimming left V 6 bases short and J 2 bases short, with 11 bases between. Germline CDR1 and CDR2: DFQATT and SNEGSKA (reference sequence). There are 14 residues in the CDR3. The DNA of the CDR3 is TGCAGTGCCACCTACAGGGCTGGGGCCAACGTCCTGACTTTC. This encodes CSATYRAGANVLTF.

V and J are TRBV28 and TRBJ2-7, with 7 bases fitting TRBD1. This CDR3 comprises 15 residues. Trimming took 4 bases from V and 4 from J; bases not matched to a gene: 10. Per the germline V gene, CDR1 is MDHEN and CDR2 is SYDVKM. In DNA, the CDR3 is TGTGCCAGCAGTTCTGGACAGGAACTCGTTTACGAGCAGTACTTC. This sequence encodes CASSSGQELVYEQYF.

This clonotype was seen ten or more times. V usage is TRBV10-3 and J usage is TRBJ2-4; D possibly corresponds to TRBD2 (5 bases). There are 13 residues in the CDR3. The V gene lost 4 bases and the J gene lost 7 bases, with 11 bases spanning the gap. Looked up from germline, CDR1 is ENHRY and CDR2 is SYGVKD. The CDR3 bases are TGTGCCATCAGTGCCGGGGTAGGGAACATTCAGTACTTC. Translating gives CAISAGVGNIQYF.